This is a list of T cell receptor beta chains from one sample in a study of cytomegalovirus exposure and HLA in healthy donors. The method was immunoSEQ multiplex PCR; TCRdb's version includes in-frame clones alone and lacks a portion of them. This sample yields 150,000 to 200,000 clones, of which roughly three quarters are seen a single time; more than 9.5% belongs to the top ten. The material sequenced was PBMCs. These TCRs come from a man younger than 35 in good health and CMV-seropositive. The CDR3 runs from the conserved cysteine through the conserved F or W. Each record gives: J gene, clone size, V gene, D gene, CDR3 DNA, CDR3 protein. The D gene is left open where the match is weak. The listing skips clone size in some rows; elsewhere it reads once, few, many or a size class.

j_gene: TRBJ1-1
abundance: .
v_gene: TRBV5-1
d_gene: .
CDR3nt: TGCGCCAGCAGCAGCGGACAGAAATTGACTGAAGCTTTCTTT
CDR3aa: CASSSGQKLTEAFF

j_gene: TRBJ1-6
abundance: .
v_gene: TRBV15
d_gene: .
CDR3nt: TGTGCCACCAGCAGGGCAGGCTCACCCCTCCACTTT
CDR3aa: CATSRAGSPLHF

j_gene: TRBJ1-4
abundance: .
v_gene: TRBV6-1
d_gene: TRBD1
CDR3nt: TGTGCCAGCAGGATTACAGGGGACGATGAAAAACTGTTTTTT
CDR3aa: CASRITGDDEKLFF

j_gene: TRBJ2-2
abundance: .
v_gene: TRBV30
d_gene: TRBD2
CDR3nt: TGTGCCTGGAGCTTGGTAGCTAGCGGGGTTTTGGGCGGGGAGCTGTTTTTT
CDR3aa: CAWSLVASGVLGGELFF

j_gene: TRBJ2-7
abundance: .
v_gene: TRBV5-6
d_gene: TRBD1
CDR3nt: TGTGCCAGCAGCTTGTACGGGACAGTAGTCTTCGAGCAGTACTTC
CDR3aa: CASSLYGTVVFEQYF

j_gene: TRBJ2-4
abundance: .
v_gene: TRBV27
d_gene: .
CDR3nt: TGTGCCAGCAGTTTAGGGACTGGGAAAAACATTCAGTACTTC
CDR3aa: CASSLGTGKNIQYF

j_gene: TRBJ1-2
abundance: few
v_gene: TRBV30
d_gene: .
CDR3nt: TGTGCCTGGAGCGCCGCGGGAGGCTACACCTTC
CDR3aa: CAWSAAGGYTF

j_gene: TRBJ2-5
abundance: .
v_gene: TRBV2
d_gene: .
CDR3nt: TGTGCCAGCAGTGAAGTCACAGGCCTCCAAGAGACCCAGTACTTC
CDR3aa: CASSEVTGLQETQYF

j_gene: TRBJ1-2
abundance: .
v_gene: TRBV21-1
d_gene: .
CDR3nt: TGTGCCAGCAGCAAAGTAGCATTTAACTATGGCTACACCTTC
CDR3aa: CASSKVAFNYGYTF

j_gene: TRBJ2-5
abundance: .
v_gene: TRBV6-5
d_gene: TRBD1
CDR3nt: TGTGCCAGCAGTTACGGGACAGGGGGCGTGACCCAGTACTTC
CDR3aa: CASSYGTGGVTQYF

j_gene: TRBJ2-1
abundance: few
v_gene: TRBV7-8
d_gene: .
CDR3nt: TGTGCCAGCAGCTTGCAGGGACTGTCTGACAATGAGCAGTTCTTC
CDR3aa: CASSLQGLSDNEQFF

j_gene: TRBJ2-1
abundance: few
v_gene: TRBV5-1
d_gene: TRBD1
CDR3nt: TGCGCCAGCGCACGTCAATCGGGACAGGGGGCCAATGAGCAGTTCTTC
CDR3aa: CASARQSGQGANEQFF

j_gene: TRBJ1-5
abundance: .
v_gene: TRBV6-6
d_gene: .
CDR3nt: TGTGCCAGCAGTTACTCGGACAGCCGCAATCAGCCCCAGCATTTT
CDR3aa: CASSYSDSRNQPQHF

j_gene: TRBJ2-7
abundance: .
v_gene: TRBV18
d_gene: TRBD1
CDR3nt: TGTGCCAGCTCACAAGGCCGGGGACAGCGGTACGAGCAGTACTTC
CDR3aa: CASSQGRGQRYEQYF

j_gene: TRBJ2-7
abundance: once
v_gene: TRBV15
d_gene: .
CDR3nt: TGTGCCACCAGCAGAGATAGCTCCTACGAGCAGTACTTC
CDR3aa: CATSRDSSYEQYF

j_gene: TRBJ1-1
abundance: .
v_gene: TRBV19
d_gene: .
CDR3nt: TGTGCCAGTAGTATTCAGGGGAGAGGAACTGAAGCTTTCTTT
CDR3aa: CASSIQGRGTEAFF

j_gene: TRBJ2-2
abundance: .
v_gene: TRBV5-5
d_gene: TRBD1
CDR3nt: TGTGCCAGCAGCAGAGGGGGCGCCTACACCGGGGAGCTGTTTTTT
CDR3aa: CASSRGGAYTGELFF

j_gene: TRBJ1-1
abundance: .
v_gene: TRBV18
d_gene: .
CDR3nt: TGTGCCAGCACCGACTCTATGCGGGGGCGGGCTTTCTTT
CDR3aa: CASTDSMRGRAFF

j_gene: TRBJ2-2
abundance: once
v_gene: TRBV15
d_gene: TRBD2
CDR3nt: TGTGCCACCAGCAGCCCACCGACTAGCTACCTAGGGGCCGGGGAGCTGTTTTTT
CDR3aa: CATSSPPTSYLGAGELFF

j_gene: TRBJ2-3
abundance: .
v_gene: TRBV7-9
d_gene: TRBD1
CDR3nt: TGTGCCAGCAGCCGAAGGGGGACAGGGTGGGACACAGATACGCAGTATTTT
CDR3aa: CASSRRGTGWDTDTQYF

j_gene: TRBJ2-7
abundance: .
v_gene: TRBV21-1
d_gene: .
CDR3nt: TGTGCCAGCAGGCTCAACTTGGTGACAGGATGGTCCTACGAGCAGTACTTC
CDR3aa: CASRLNLVTGWSYEQYF

j_gene: TRBJ2-7
abundance: .
v_gene: TRBV6-5
d_gene: .
CDR3nt: TGTGCCAGCAGCCGGGGGAGTCTAGGCTCCTACGAGCAGTACTTC
CDR3aa: CASSRGSLGSYEQYF

j_gene: TRBJ2-7
abundance: .
v_gene: TRBV5-1
d_gene: TRBD2
CDR3nt: TGCGCCAGCAGTTTGAGTAGCGGGAGGGGAGACTACTACGAGCAGTACTTC
CDR3aa: CASSLSSGRGDYYEQYF

j_gene: TRBJ1-4
abundance: .
v_gene: TRBV6-6
d_gene: TRBD1
CDR3nt: TGTGCCAGCATCAGGGGGCCTCGGGAAAAACTGTTTTTT
CDR3aa: CASIRGPREKLFF

j_gene: TRBJ2-2
abundance: .
v_gene: TRBV9
d_gene: TRBD2
CDR3nt: TGTGCCAGCAGCGTAGGTCTAGCGGGGGTTAACACCGGGGAGCTGTTTTTT
CDR3aa: CASSVGLAGVNTGELFF

j_gene: TRBJ2-7
abundance: .
v_gene: TRBV4-2
d_gene: TRBD1
CDR3nt: TGTGCCAGCAGCCAAGATCATCAGGGGGAGAGGGGCGAGCAGTACTTC
CDR3aa: CASSQDHQGERGEQYF

j_gene: TRBJ1-6
abundance: .
v_gene: TRBV4-3
d_gene: TRBD1
CDR3nt: TGCGCCAGCAGCCAAGGGGCGACAGGGACCCTTCCGTTCATTTATAATTCACCCCTCCACTTT
CDR3aa: CASSQGATGTLPFIYNSPLHF

j_gene: TRBJ2-7
abundance: .
v_gene: TRBV5-6
d_gene: TRBD2
CDR3nt: TGTGCCAGCAGCCCCGCGGGGGGCGACGATTACGAGCAGTACTTC
CDR3aa: CASSPAGGDDYEQYF

j_gene: TRBJ1-4
abundance: few
v_gene: TRBV7-9
d_gene: TRBD1
CDR3nt: TGTGCCAGCAGCTACGACAGGGTACCTAATGAAAAACTGTTTTTT
CDR3aa: CASSYDRVPNEKLFF

j_gene: TRBJ2-5
abundance: .
v_gene: TRBV5-4
d_gene: .
CDR3nt: TGTGCCAGCAGCCCCGCGCAAGAGACCCAGTACTTC
CDR3aa: CASSPAQETQYF

j_gene: TRBJ2-5
abundance: .
v_gene: TRBV7-9
d_gene: .
CDR3nt: TGTGCCAGCAGCCAACCACAGGTTGGAGAGACCCAGTACTTC
CDR3aa: CASSQPQVGETQYF

j_gene: TRBJ2-3
abundance: .
v_gene: TRBV5-5
d_gene: TRBD1
CDR3nt: TGTGCCAGCAGCTCCGGGACAGCAGGGAATACGCAGTATTTT
CDR3aa: CASSSGTAGNTQYF

j_gene: TRBJ2-7
abundance: once
v_gene: TRBV5-4
d_gene: TRBD1
CDR3nt: TGTGCCAGCAGCCCTTTGGGGGGCAGGGGGCCGTACGAGCAGTACTTC
CDR3aa: CASSPLGGRGPYEQYF

j_gene: TRBJ2-1
abundance: .
v_gene: TRBV7-2
d_gene: TRBD2
CDR3nt: TGTGCCAGCAGCTCTAGGACTAGCGGGGGGGCCTGGCAGTTCTTC
CDR3aa: CASSSRTSGGAWQFF

j_gene: TRBJ2-6
abundance: .
v_gene: TRBV7-2
d_gene: .
CDR3nt: TGTGCCAGCAGCCTCGAGGGACATTACCTCTCTGGGGCCAACGTCCTGACTTTC
CDR3aa: CASSLEGHYLSGANVLTF

j_gene: TRBJ2-2
abundance: once
v_gene: TRBV19
d_gene: .
CDR3nt: TGTGCCAGTGGAAACAGGGAGTGGGTTGACGGGGAGCTGTTTTTT
CDR3aa: CASGNREWVDGELFF

j_gene: TRBJ1-2
abundance: .
v_gene: TRBV5-4
d_gene: TRBD1
CDR3nt: TGTGCCAGCGGCCCTGCCGGGACAGGGGAAAGAGGAGGCTATGGCTACACCTTC
CDR3aa: CASGPAGTGERGGYGYTF

j_gene: TRBJ1-5
abundance: .
v_gene: TRBV2
d_gene: TRBD1
CDR3nt: TGTGCCAGCAGTGAGGCGTTACAGGGGTTTTATAGCAATCAGCCCCAGCATTTT
CDR3aa: CASSEALQGFYSNQPQHF

j_gene: TRBJ1-3
abundance: .
v_gene: TRBV11-2
d_gene: TRBD1
CDR3nt: TGTGCCAGCAGCTCGTACAGGGGGGCGATCTCTGGAAACACCATATATTTT
CDR3aa: CASSSYRGAISGNTIYF

j_gene: TRBJ1-1
abundance: .
v_gene: TRBV5-1
d_gene: TRBD1
CDR3nt: TGCGCCAGCAGCACATGGGACAGCGGTGGGAACACTGAAGCTTTCTTT
CDR3aa: CASSTWDSGGNTEAFF

j_gene: TRBJ1-5
abundance: .
v_gene: TRBV2
d_gene: .
CDR3nt: TGTGCCAGCAGTGAAATGGGGGCTCGTCAGCCCCAGCATTTT
CDR3aa: CASSEMGARQPQHF

j_gene: TRBJ1-2
abundance: .
v_gene: TRBV20-1
d_gene: .
CDR3nt: TGCAGTGCCGGTCCTAACTATGGCTACACCTTC
CDR3aa: CSAGPNYGYTF

j_gene: TRBJ1-4
abundance: .
v_gene: TRBV4-3
d_gene: .
CDR3nt: TGCGCCAGCAGCCAAGAAGGGGAGGGGAGAGGTGAAAAACTGTTTTTT
CDR3aa: CASSQEGEGRGEKLFF

j_gene: TRBJ1-1
abundance: few
v_gene: TRBV10-3
d_gene: TRBD1
CDR3nt: TGTGCCATCAGCCGGGACAGCTGGGTAGAAGCTTTCTTT
CDR3aa: CAISRDSWVEAFF

j_gene: TRBJ2-7
abundance: once
v_gene: TRBV7-2
d_gene: .
CDR3nt: TGTGCCAGCAGCCGGTGGGACTTCGAGCAGTACTTC
CDR3aa: CASSRWDFEQYF

j_gene: TRBJ2-1
abundance: .
v_gene: TRBV10-3
d_gene: TRBD2
CDR3nt: TGTGCCATCAGTCCCCCGGGGGGGTCTGAGCAGTTCTTC
CDR3aa: CAISPPGGSEQFF

j_gene: TRBJ2-5
abundance: .
v_gene: TRBV16
d_gene: .
CDR3nt: TGTGCCAGCAGCCAATGGGCCAGGGGAGGGAAGACCCAGTACTTC
CDR3aa: CASSQWARGGKTQYF

j_gene: TRBJ2-3
abundance: .
v_gene: TRBV7-3
d_gene: TRBD1
CDR3nt: TGTGCCAGCAGCCCGGGACAGGGGTCAGATACGCAGTACTTT
CDR3aa: CASSPGQGSDTQYF

j_gene: TRBJ1-2
abundance: .
v_gene: TRBV4-2
d_gene: TRBD1
CDR3nt: TGTGCCAGCAGCCAAACAGGGGCCGACTATGGCTACACCTTC
CDR3aa: CASSQTGADYGYTF

j_gene: TRBJ1-1
abundance: .
v_gene: TRBV28
d_gene: .
CDR3nt: TGTGCCAGCAGTCCGATCGGAGGGGCGAACACTGAAGCTTTCTTT
CDR3aa: CASSPIGGANTEAFF

j_gene: TRBJ2-7
abundance: .
v_gene: TRBV4-3
d_gene: .
CDR3nt: TGCGCCAGCAGCCTAGCGAATGGCTACGAGCAGTACTTC
CDR3aa: CASSLANGYEQYF